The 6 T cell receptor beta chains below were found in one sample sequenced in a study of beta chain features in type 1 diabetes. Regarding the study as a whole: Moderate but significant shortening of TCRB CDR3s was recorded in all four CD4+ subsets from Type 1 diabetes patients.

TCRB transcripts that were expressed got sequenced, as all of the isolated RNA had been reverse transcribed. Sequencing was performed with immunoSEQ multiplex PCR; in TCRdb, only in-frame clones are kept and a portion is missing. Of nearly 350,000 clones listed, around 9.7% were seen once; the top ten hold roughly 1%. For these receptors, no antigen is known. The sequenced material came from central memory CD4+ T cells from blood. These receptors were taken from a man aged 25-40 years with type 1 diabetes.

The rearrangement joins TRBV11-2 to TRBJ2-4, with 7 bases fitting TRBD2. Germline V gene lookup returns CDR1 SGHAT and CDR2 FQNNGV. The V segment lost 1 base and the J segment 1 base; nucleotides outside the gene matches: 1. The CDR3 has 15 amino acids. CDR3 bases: TGTGCCAGCAGCTTAGCCGGGGGGGCCAAAAACATTCAGTACTTC. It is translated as CASSLAGGAKNIQYF.

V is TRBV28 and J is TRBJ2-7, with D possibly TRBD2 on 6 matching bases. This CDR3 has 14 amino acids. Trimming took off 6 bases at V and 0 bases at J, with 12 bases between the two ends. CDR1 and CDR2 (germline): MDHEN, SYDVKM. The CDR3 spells CASRLRGSSYEQYF. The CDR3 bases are TGTGCCAGCAGACTGCGGGGAAGCTCCTACGAGCAGTACTTC. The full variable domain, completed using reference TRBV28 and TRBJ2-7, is DVKVTQSSRYLVKRTGEKVFLECVQDMDHENMFWYRQDPGLGLRLIYFSYDVKMKEKGDIPEGYSVSREKKERFSLILESASTNQTSMYLCASRLRGSSYEQYFGPGTRLTVT.

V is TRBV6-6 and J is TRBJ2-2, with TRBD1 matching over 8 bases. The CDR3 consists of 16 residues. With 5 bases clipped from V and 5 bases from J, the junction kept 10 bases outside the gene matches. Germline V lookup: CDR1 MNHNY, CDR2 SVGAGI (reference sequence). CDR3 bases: TGTGCCAGCAGTGTCTTCCGGACAGGGTTAACCGGGGAGCTGTTTTTT. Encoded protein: CASSVFRTGLTGELFF.

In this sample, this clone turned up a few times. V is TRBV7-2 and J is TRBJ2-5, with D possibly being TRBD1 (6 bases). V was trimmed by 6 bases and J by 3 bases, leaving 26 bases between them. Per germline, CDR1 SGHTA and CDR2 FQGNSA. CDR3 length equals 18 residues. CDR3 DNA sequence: TGTGCCAGCAGTTGGAAGGGGGAACTAAAGGCCCCGAAAGAGACCCAGTACTTC. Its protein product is CASSWKGELKAPKETQYF.

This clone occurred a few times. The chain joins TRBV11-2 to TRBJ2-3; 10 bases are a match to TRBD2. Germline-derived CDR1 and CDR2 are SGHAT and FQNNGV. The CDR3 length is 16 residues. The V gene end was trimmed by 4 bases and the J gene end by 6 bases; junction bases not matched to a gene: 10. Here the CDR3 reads CASSSQRGGPMDTQYF. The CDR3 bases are TGTGCCAGCAGCTCCCAGCGGGGGGGCCCAATGGATACGCAGTATTTT. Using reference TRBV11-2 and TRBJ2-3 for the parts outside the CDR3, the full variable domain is EAGVAQSPRYKIIEKRQSVAFWCNPISGHATLYWYQQILGQGPKLLIQFQNNGVVDDSQLPKDRFSAERLKGVDSTLKIQPAKLEDSAVYLCASSSQRGGPMDTQYFGPGTRLTVL.

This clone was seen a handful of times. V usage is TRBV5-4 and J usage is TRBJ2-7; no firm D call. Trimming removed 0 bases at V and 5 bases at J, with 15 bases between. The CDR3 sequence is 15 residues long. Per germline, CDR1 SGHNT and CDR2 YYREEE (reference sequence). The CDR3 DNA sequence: TGTGCCAGCAGCTTGGGGCAGCCTGGGATGGACGAGCAGTACTTC. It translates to CASSLGQPGMDEQYF.